These T cell receptor beta chains were read from a single sample in a study of blood T cells in healthy people across ages. TCRdb passed the 5' RACE reads through MiXCR, listing each CDR3 protein once. The table records more than 1.4 million distinct CDR3 sequences, around two fifths of them present only once. The sequenced material came from blood. The receptors originated from a woman aged 18-35 years in good health. CDR3s include the opening cysteine and the closing phenylalanine or tryptophan. The D gene is left open where the match is weak. Clone size appears in some rows only: once, few, many, or a class for an expanded clone.

abundance,v_gene,d_gene,j_gene,CDR3aa,CDR3nt
.,TRBV3-1,.,TRBJ2-1,CASSLEWASYKEQFF,TGTGCCAGCAGCCTGGAGTGGGCTTCCTACAAGGAGCAGTTCTTC
.,TRBV7-6,.,TRBJ1-5,CASSLMADSNQPQHF,TGTGCCAGCAGCTTGATGGCAGATAGCAATCAGCCCCAGCATTTT
.,TRBV30,.,TRBJ1-2,CAWSLGYGYTF,TGTGCCTGGAGCTTAGGCTATGGCTACACCTTC
.,TRBV20-1,TRBD2,TRBJ2-1,CSAREWAGGDYNEQFF,TGCAGTGCTAGAGAATGGGCGGGGGGGGATTACAATGAGCAGTTCTTC
.,TRBV7-9,.,TRBJ1-6,CASSPKGIYNSPLHF,TGTGCCAGCAGCCCAAAGGGAATTTATAATTCACCCCTCCACTTT
.,TRBV14,.,TRBJ2-3,CASSQDWRLGDAQYF,TGTGCCAGCAGCCAAGATTGGCGCCTAGGGGATGCGCAGTATTTT
.,TRBV3-1,.,TRBJ2-1,CASSPRGTPRRSSYNEQFF,TGTGCCAGCAGCCCTCGCGGGACACCCCGTCGGAGCTCCTACAATGAGCAGTTCTTC
.,TRBV20-1,.,TRBJ2-3,CSAKAAGSAREYF,TGCAGTGCTAAGGCGGCGGGGAGTGCCAGGGAGTATTTT
few,TRBV12-3/TRBV12-4,.,TRBJ2-1,CASRAGTYNEQFF,TGTGCCAGCAGGGCAGGGACCTACAATGAGCAGTTCTTC
.,TRBV13,.,TRBJ2-1,CASSSEQGGETQFF,TGTGCCAGCAGCTCCGAACAGGGCGGGGAGACCCAGTTCTTC
.,TRBV30,.,TRBJ1-5,CAWEKGRAQHF,TGTGCCTGGGAGAAGGGAAGGGCCCAGCATTTT
few,TRBV20-1,TRBD2,TRBJ2-5,CSARGEIAGIWAEKETQYF,TGCAGTGCTAGAGGCGAAATAGCGGGGATTTGGGCTGAGAAAGAGACCCAGTACTTC
few,TRBV20-1,TRBD2,TRBJ2-3,CSAALGTAGAVDTQYF,TGCAGTGCTGCCCTAGGTACGGCGGGAGCGGTAGATACGCAGTATTTT
.,TRBV12-3/TRBV12-4,.,TRBJ2-3,CASSSTAGTDTDTQYF,TGTGCCAGCAGTTCGACTGCAGGGACCGACACAGATACGCAGTATTTT
.,TRBV13,TRBD2,TRBJ2-5,CASSSLMAGGEETQYF,TGTGCCAGCAGCTCCTTAATGGCGGGAGGGGAGGAGACCCAGTACTTC
.,TRBV20-1,TRBD2,TRBJ2-4,CSAIRLAGSKNIQYF,TGCAGTGCTATCCGACTAGCGGGGTCCAAAAACATTCAGTACTTC
.,TRBV7-3,TRBD1,TRBJ1-2,CASSPGQGYDYTF,TGTGCCAGCAGCCCGGGACAGGGATATGACTACACCTTC
.,TRBV13,TRBD2,TRBJ2-3,CASSLYGGGAGATQYF,TGTGCCAGCAGCTTGTATGGCGGGGGGGCCGGGGCTACGCAGTATTTT
few,TRBV11-2,TRBD2,TRBJ2-3,CASSLDWTRSSTDTQYF,TGTGCCAGCAGCTTAGACTGGACTAGGTCGAGTACAGATACGCAGTATTTT
.,TRBV20-1,TRBD2,TRBJ2-1,CSGVAGGNNEQFF,TGCAGTGGCGTAGCGGGGGGAAACAATGAGCAGTTCTTC
.,TRBV14,TRBD1,TRBJ1-2,CASSRDRPSNYGYTF,TGTGCCAGCAGCCGGGACAGGCCGTCTAACTATGGCTACACCTTC
.,TRBV30,.,TRBJ2-2,CAWSAGELFF,TGTGCCTGGAGTGCCGGGGAGCTGTTTTTT
.,TRBV9,TRBD1,TRBJ2-1,CASSLNTGDNEQFF,TGTGCCAGCAGCCTCAATACAGGGGACAATGAGCAGTTCTTC